This T cell receptor (beta chain) derives from a study of Ad26.COV2.S vaccination and SARS-CoV-2 variants. In the study overall: Participant was drawn from the COV1001 Ad26.COV2.S trial arm.

Using immunoSEQ multiplex PCR, the repertoire was profiled, and TCRdb retains in-frame clones only, with some absent. The sample lists about 320,000 clones, roughly 90% occurring once. This CDR3 has 15 residues. CDR1 is KGHSY and CDR2 is FQNENV in the germline V gene. V lost 0 bases and J 0 bases, leaving 5 bases between the germline ends. The treatment here: about 20 received Ad26.COV2.S at low or high dose, single or two shots; roughly five received placebo; per-sample allocation not given. It was on day 63 after the first vaccine or placebo injection that samples were taken. Study results and caveats: Non-spike TCR breadth did not differ much between vaccine and placebo recipients.

As for this clone: Its antigen is not known.

This receptor was identified in a person between 18 and 65 years old who received the Ad26.COV2.S COVID-19 vaccine or a placebo. The V call is TRBV16, the J call TRBJ2-2; possibly TRBD1 or TRBD2 for D (5 bases each). The input for sequencing was peripheral blood, taken in a trial of Ad26.COV2.S vaccine versus placebo. CDR3: CASSQSGANTGELFF. The CDR3 nucleotides read TGTGCCAGCAGCCAATCGGGGGCGAACACCGGGGAGCTGTTTTTT.